A single sample is the source of the 14 T cell receptor beta chains below, sequenced in a study of cytomegalovirus exposure and HLA in healthy donors. The PCR had 60 Vbeta and 13 Jbeta primers. Generated by immunoSEQ multiplex PCR, the TCRdb table keeps only in-frame clones and is missing some. The data contain roughly 150,000 clones, more than 65% of them singletons. Sample: PBMCs. The receptors come from a man aged 25-40 years in good health and CMV-seropositive.

The genes are TRBV6-6 and TRBJ2-3; D may be TRBD2 (7 bases). Germline CDR1 and CDR2: MNHNY and SVGAGI (reference sequence). Trimming cost V 7 bases and J 8 bases, with 16 bases left between them. The CDR3 sequence is 13 residues long. CDR3 sequence (DNA): TGTGCCAGCACTTCGGCGGGGGCAGGTACGCAGTATTTT. Translation: CASTSAGAGTQYF.

Of note for this clone: A read error is likely, as this CDR3 ends without the conserved phenylalanine or tryptophan. No DNA is shown, since the ends of the CDR3 on it are uncertain; the CDR3 is the one TCRdb lists. The chain carries TRBV20-1 and TRBJ1-4; no DNA check was done on the table's D call, TRBD1. The CDR3 has 9 residues if both end residues are counted. Germline V gives CDR1 DFQATT, CDR2 SNEGSKA (reference sequence). The CDR3 protein is CSALNRSEL.

The rearrangement uses TRBV29-1 and TRBJ1-3; tentatively, D is TRBD1 (6 bases). The V gene's germline CDR1 is SQVTM and CDR2 ANQGSEA. CDR3 length equals 12 residues. V shed 5 bases and J shed 4 bases, with 9 bases lying between them. This CDR3 reads CSVRGQGNTIYF. In DNA form, the CDR3 reads TGCAGCGTTCGCGGACAGGGAAACACCATATATTTT.

The J gene is TRBJ1-3, the V gene TRBV7-2, with D unclear. The CDR3 covers 14 residues. Germline CDR1 is SGHTA and CDR2 is FQGNSA. Trimming took off 1 base at V and 1 base at J, with 5 bases between the two ends. CDR3 sequence: CASSLVGSGNTIYF. CDR3 in DNA: TGTGCCAGCAGCTTAGTCGGGTCTGGAAACACCATATATTTT.

Worth noting for this clone: The junction does not match germline at one end; this may be a read error. V is TRBV30 and J is TRBJ2-4, with D possibly being TRBD2 (5 bases). Germline V gene lookup returns CDR1 GTSNPN and CDR2 SVGIG (reference sequence). This CDR3 region has 14 residues. The CDR3 spells CAWGPGLAKNSQYF. The CDR3 bases are TGTGCCTGGGGCCCGGGGTTAGCCAAAAACAGTCAGTACTTC.

This clone showed up just once. This chain links TRBV4-1 with TRBJ2-7, with 13 bases lining up with TRBD2. CDR1 MGHRA and CDR2 YSYEKL come from the germline V gene. This CDR3 is 16 amino acids long. The V gene end was trimmed by 4 bases and the J gene end by 1 base; junction bases not matched to a gene: 4. CDR3 in DNA: TGCGCCAGCAGCCCGGGGGGACTAGCGGGATCCTACGAGCAGTACTTC. Its translation: CASSPGGLAGSYEQYF.

In its sample, this clone was seen once. V gene TRBV11-2 combines with J gene TRBJ2-2, with 7 bases that match TRBD2. CDR1 is SGHAT and CDR2 is FQNNGV in the germline V gene. V lost 4 bases to trimming and J lost 3 bases; unmatched junction nucleotides: 8. The CDR3 is 16 residues long. CDR3 nucleotide sequence: TGTGCCAGCAGCTCTAGCGGAGCGACTTACACCGGGGAGCTGTTTTTT. This sequence encodes CASSSSGATYTGELFF.

The rearrangement links TRBV5-6 to TRBJ1-1; the match to TRBD1 covers 7 bases. The germline V gene encodes CDR1 SGHDT and CDR2 YYEEEE. V lost 0 bases to trimming and J lost 2 bases; unmatched junction nucleotides: 7. The CDR3 consists of 16 residues. The DNA of the CDR3 is TGTGCCAGCAGCTTGGCAGGGACAGAGTACAACACTGAAGCTTTCTTT. This sequence encodes CASSLAGTEYNTEAFF.

V usage is TRBV28 and J usage is TRBJ2-5, with a possible D match to TRBD1 (6 bases). CDR1 and CDR2 (germline): MDHEN, SYDVKM. CDR3 length: 13 residues. The V end was cut by 6 bases, the J end by 4 bases, with 12 bases between. CDR3: CASSQGLRETQYF. The CDR3 DNA reads TGTGCCAGCAGCCAGGGGTTGAGAGAGACCCAGTACTTC.

This clone was picked up a small number of times. The chain has TRBV4-3 and TRBJ1-1; D call uncertain. Germline CDR1 is LGHNA and CDR2 is YSLEER. V shed 5 bases and J shed 5 bases, with 15 bases lying between them. This CDR3 spans 14 amino acids. The CDR3 region is CASSANTFRTEAFF. The CDR3 DNA reads TGCGCCAGCAGCGCAAATACTTTTCGGACTGAAGCTTTCTTT.

J is TRBJ1-1 and V is TRBV5-1; 7 nucleotides match TRBD1. CDR3 length: 12 residues. CDR1 and CDR2 from the germline V gene are SGHRS and YFSETQ. V was clipped by 0 bases and J by 11 bases; unmatched bases: 4. CDR3 bases: TGCGCCAGCAGCTTGGACTTGGACAGGGCTTTCTTT. It codes for CASSLDLDRAFF.

V and J are TRBV7-2 and TRBJ1-5; perhaps TRBD1 as D (5 bases). Trimming took 2 bases from V and 1 from J, leaving 12 bases between them. The length of the CDR3 is 16 residues. Germline V gene lookup returns CDR1 SGHTA and CDR2 FQGNSA. The CDR3 sequence: CASSLPGGNSNQPQHF. The CDR3, as DNA: TGTGCCAGCAGCTTACCCGGGGGGAACAGCAATCAGCCCCAGCATTTT.

The chain links TRBV7-8 to TRBJ1-1, with D unresolved. The CDR3 spans 13 residues. CDR1 is SGHVS and CDR2 is FQNEAQ in the germline V gene. The V gene lost 1 base and the J gene lost 5 bases, with 8 bases spanning the gap. The CDR3 DNA is TGTGCCAGCAGCTTAGATTGGAGAACTGAAGCTTTCTTT. Its translation is CASSLDWRTEAFF.

The J gene is TRBJ2-7, the V gene TRBV7-2; D is perhaps TRBD2 (6 bases). V was clipped by 4 bases and J by 3 bases, with 16 bases between them. This CDR3 has 15 residues. CDR1 is SGHTA and CDR2 is FQGNSA in the germline V gene. The CDR3 DNA is TGTGCCAGCAGCTCCTTCGGGACTGTAGGCTACGAGCAGTACTTC. This gives the protein CASSSFGTVGYEQYF.